These 13 T cell receptor beta chains share one sample of origin, sequenced in a study of blood T cell repertoires in COVID-19. This table comes from immunoSEQ multiplex PCR, and its TCRdb copy is limited to in-frame clones, with some not included. The data show around 250,000 clones, approximately 88% seen once. The specimen was peripheral blood. These receptors were obtained from a woman in her seventies with COVID-19, enrolled during active disease.

The chain carries TRBV19 and TRBJ2-1; 8 positions agree with TRBD1. This CDR3 is 15 amino acids long. The germline gives CDR1 LNHDA, CDR2 SQIVND (reference sequence). J lost 8 bases, V lost 7 bases, and 13 bases had no gene match. The CDR3 sequence is CASMKQGGLGYEQFF. In DNA, the CDR3 is TGTGCCAGTATGAAACAGGGGGGTTTAGGCTATGAGCAGTTCTTC. Full variable domain (remainder filled in from reference TRBV19 and TRBJ2-1): DGGITQSPKYLFRKEGQNVTLSCEQNLNHDAMYWYRQDPGQGLRLIYYSQIVNDFQKGDIAEGYSVSREKKESFPLTVTSAQKNPTAFYLCASMKQGGLGYEQFFGPGTRLTVL.

V usage is TRBV7-3 and J usage is TRBJ2-3; 7 bases fit TRBD2. The germline CDR1 and CDR2 sequences are SGHTA and FQGTGA. Trimming at V came to 2 bases and at J to 6 bases, leaving 5 bases not matched to a gene. CDR3 length: 14 amino acids. The CDR3 spells CASSLYSGLDTQYF. The CDR3 coding sequence is TGTGCCAGCAGCTTATATAGCGGGCTGGATACGCAGTATTTT.

V is TRBV5-1 and J is TRBJ2-5; D ambiguous. This CDR3 region has 16 residues. Per germline, CDR1 SGHRS and CDR2 YFSETQ. V lost 7 bases to trimming and J lost 9 bases, with 28 bases between them. The CDR3 DNA follows: TGCGCCAGCGGCTATCCGGAACGTGGGCCGTCCTTATCCCAGTACTTC. Translated, it gives CASGYPERGPSLSQYF.

A few counts support this clone. The chain couples TRBV2 to TRBJ1-2; no reliable D call. V was cut by 4 bases and J by 4 bases, with 10 bases left in between. The germline gives CDR1 SNHLY, CDR2 FYNNEI. The CDR3 sequence is 13 residues long. The chain's CDR3 is CASSVGSVYGYTF. The CDR3 nucleotides are TGTGCCAGCAGTGTGGGCAGTGTCTATGGCTACACCTTC. Supplemented by reference TRBV2 and TRBJ1-2, the full variable domain reads EPEVTQTPSHQVTQMGQEVILRCVPISNHLYFYWYRQILGQKVEFLVSFYNNEISEKSEIFDDQFSVERPDGSNFTLKIRSTKLEDSAMYFCASSVGSVYGYTFGSGTRLTVV.

This chain connects TRBV19 to TRBJ1-5; 7 bases align to TRBD1. Germline CDR1 and CDR2: LNHDA and SQIVND (reference sequence). Trimming at V came to 6 bases and at J to 1 base, leaving 6 bases not matched to a gene. This CDR3 has 15 amino acids. CDR3 protein: CASRPQGKSNQPQHF. The CDR3 DNA is TGTGCCAGTAGGCCACAGGGGAAGAGCAATCAGCCCCAGCATTTT. Using reference TRBV19 and TRBJ1-5 for the parts outside the CDR3, the full variable domain is DGGITQSPKYLFRKEGQNVTLSCEQNLNHDAMYWYRQDPGQGLRLIYYSQIVNDFQKGDIAEGYSVSREKKESFPLTVTSAQKNPTAFYLCASRPQGKSNQPQHFGDGTRLSIL.

The chain links TRBV18 to TRBJ1-2; D gene unclear. V was trimmed by 6 bases and J by 3 bases, leaving 14 bases between them. The V gene's germline CDR1 is KGHSH and CDR2 LQKENI. The CDR3 loop spans 14 amino acids. CDR3 protein: CASSPRSMDYGYTF. CDR3 nucleotides: TGTGCCAGCTCTCCCCGGTCAATGGACTATGGCTACACCTTC.

The rearrangement links TRBV27 to TRBJ1-5, with a weak D call TRBD1 (6 bases). CDR1 and CDR2 from the germline V gene are MNHEY and SMNVEV (reference sequence). Trimming stripped 2 bases from V and 1 base from J, with 9 bases between. The CDR3 loop spans 15 amino acids. The CDR3 nucleotides read TGTGCCAGCAGTTTAGAGGGGGGGAGCAATCAGCCCCAGCATTTT. Translation gives CASSLEGGSNQPQHF.

The V and J genes are TRBV30 and TRBJ1-2; D is uncertain. This CDR3 spans 13 amino acids. With 3 bases removed from V and 6 bases from J, the gap between germline ends came to 14 bases. Germline V gene sequence: CDR1 GTSNPN, CDR2 SVGIG (reference sequence). The CDR3 is CAWSPRLSDGYTF. CDR3 in DNA: TGTGCCTGGAGCCCGAGACTTAGTGATGGCTACACCTTC.

This clone was observed once. The gene calls are TRBV6-5 and TRBJ2-4; D might be TRBD2 (5 bases). V lost 8 bases to trimming and J lost 7 bases, with 15 bases between them. CDR1 MNHEY and CDR2 SVGAGI come from the germline V gene. The CDR3 contains 13 residues. The CDR3 DNA reads TGTGCCAGCCGAGATGGGAGTGGGAACATTCAGTACTTC. Protein: CASRDGSGNIQYF.

The table lists this clone with a count of one. The chain uses TRBV4-3 and TRBJ2-3; 8 nucleotides align to TRBD1. The CDR3 runs to 18 residues. The germline CDR1 and CDR2 sequences are LGHNA and YSLEER. J was trimmed by 0 bases and V by 3 bases; bases with no gene match: 11. The CDR3 sequence is CASSHDRIQGGSTDTQYF. The CDR3 coding sequence is TGCGCCAGCAGCCACGATAGGATACAGGGGGGTAGCACAGATACGCAGTATTTT.

The chain is built from TRBV7-2 and TRBJ1-5, with D possibly TRBD1 on 5 matching bases. Trimming shortened V by 5 bases and J by 4 bases, and 18 bases separated the two germline ends. The CDR3 loop spans 16 amino acids. The germline gives CDR1 SGHTA, CDR2 FQGNSA. The CDR3 is CASSPNARGSNQPQHF. The CDR3 nucleotides are TGTGCCAGCAGCCCAAATGCCCGGGGGTCGAATCAGCCCCAGCATTTT.

V usage is TRBV18 and J usage is TRBJ1-1, with D possibly TRBD1 on 5 matching bases. The CDR3 totals 15 residues. The V end lost 2 bases, the J end lost 4 bases, and 14 bases lay between the germline ends. Germline lookup yields CDR1 KGHSH and CDR2 LQKENI. As DNA, the CDR3 is TGTGCCAGCTCACCAGGACCGGGGGTAAGCACTGAAGCTTTCTTT. Its protein is CASSPGPGVSTEAFF. The complete variable domain, with remaining parts taken from reference TRBV18 and TRBJ1-1, reads NAGVMQNPRHLVRRRGQEARLRCSPMKGHSHVYWYRQLPEEGLKFMVYLQKENIIDESGMPKERFSAEFPKEGPSILRIQQVVRGDSAAYFCASSPGPGVSTEAFFGQGTRLTVV.

The J gene is TRBJ2-7, the V gene TRBV18; 10 positions match TRBD1. With V trimmed by 6 bases and J by 6 bases, 5 bases remained unmatched. This CDR3 region has 13 residues. Looked up from germline, CDR1 is KGHSH and CDR2 is LQKENI. CDR3 sequence reads: CASSPRDRGEQYF. The CDR3 coding sequence is TGTGCCAGCTCTCCCCGGGACAGGGGCGAGCAGTACTTC.